The present T cell receptor (beta chain) was sequenced within a study of CXCR3-negative and CXCR3-positive naive CD8 T cells. Study as a whole: Per-library TRB read counts averaged about 1.5 +/- 0.3 million, adding up to approximately 130 million in total.

Concerning this clonotype itself: The antigen remains undetermined.

Naive CD8+ T cells displayed a CD45RO-CCR7+CD27+CD95- phenotype. Germline assignment: CDR1 SQVTM and CDR2 ANQGSEA. The CDR3 extends over 14 amino acids. 5' RACE with UMI labels generated the TRB cDNA libraries. From the 5' RACE reads, TCRdb lists one entry per CDR3 protein and no DNA. Seen in this sample are around 81,000 distinct CDR3 sequences; the ten most common clones hold about 1.6%. Study-wide results and limits: Relative to memory CD8+ cells, whose diversity was much lower, both naive subsets had comparably high diversity. More hydrophobic TRB CDR3s were found in CXCR3-positive naive cells than in CXCR3-negative naive cells.

Specimen: naive CXCR3- CD8+ T cells from blood. The subset denotes: CD45RO-CCR7+CD27+CD95- naive CD8+ T cells lacking CXCR3 (TNR3-). This TCR came from a human donor in good health. Some clones in this sample may be carry-over from other donors' samples. J is TRBJ2-1 and V is TRBV29-1; lacking DNA, the TRBD1 call made by TCRdb goes unchecked. The chain's CDR3 is CSVEGRGTHNEQFF.